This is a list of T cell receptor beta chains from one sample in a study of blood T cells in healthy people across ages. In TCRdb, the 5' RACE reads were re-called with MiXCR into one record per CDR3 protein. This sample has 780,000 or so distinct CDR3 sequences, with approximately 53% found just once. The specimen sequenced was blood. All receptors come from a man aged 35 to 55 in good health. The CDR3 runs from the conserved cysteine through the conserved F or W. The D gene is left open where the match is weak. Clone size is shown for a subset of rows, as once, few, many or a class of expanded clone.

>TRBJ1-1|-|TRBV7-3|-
CASSLTGPSTEAFF
TGTGCCAGCAGCTTAACAGGGCCTTCCACTGAAGCTTTCTTT
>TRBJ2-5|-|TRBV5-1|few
CASSWATEQETQYF
TGCGCCAGCAGCTGGGCAACAGAACAAGAGACCCAGTACTTC
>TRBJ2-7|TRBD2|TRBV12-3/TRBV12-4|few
CASSRGLAGLAYEQYF
TGTGCCAGCAGTCGGGGACTAGCGGGATTGGCCTACGAGCAGTACTTC
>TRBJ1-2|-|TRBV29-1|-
CSVQRGLDDYTF
TGCAGCGTCCAGCGGGGGCTGGATGACTACACCTTC
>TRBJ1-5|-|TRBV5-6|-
CASSLWEGSHQPQHF
TGTGCCAGCAGCTTGTGGGAGGGCTCCCATCAGCCCCAGCATTTT
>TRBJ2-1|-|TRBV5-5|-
CASSLSGANEQFF
TGTGCCAGCAGCTTGTCAGGGGCCAATGAGCAGTTCTTC
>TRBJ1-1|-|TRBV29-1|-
CSVEAVTENTEAFF
TGCAGCGTTGAAGCTGTGACCGAGAACACTGAAGCTTTCTTT
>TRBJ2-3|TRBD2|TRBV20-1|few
CSARLAEGTDTQYF
TGCAGTGCTAGACTAGCGGAGGGCACAGATACGCAGTATTTT
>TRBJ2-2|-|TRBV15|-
CATSRDLGTGSHTGELFF
TGTGCCACCAGCAGAGATTTAGGAACGGGATCCCACACCGGGGAGCTGTTTTTT
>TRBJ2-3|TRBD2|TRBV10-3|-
CAIRGSGGIGDTQYF
TGTGCCATCAGGGGTAGCGGGGGGATTGGAGATACGCAGTATTTT
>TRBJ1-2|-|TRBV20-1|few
CSATTGRLGYTF
TGCAGTGCAACCACGGGACGTTTGGGCTACACCTTC
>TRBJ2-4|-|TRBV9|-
CASSPTGDRAKNIQYF
TGTGCCAGCAGCCCTACAGGTGATAGGGCCAAAAACATTCAGTACTTC
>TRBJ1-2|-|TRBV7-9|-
CASSHFTTTNYGYTF
TGTGCCAGCAGCCACTTCACGACAACTAACTATGGCTACACCTTC
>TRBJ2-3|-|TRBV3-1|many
CASSPGRGGLDTQYF
TGTGCCAGCAGCCCAGGCAGGGGCGGATTGGATACGCAGTATTTT
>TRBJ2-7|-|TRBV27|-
CASSLTVSSYEQYF
TGTGCCAGCAGTTTAACCGTCAGCTCCTACGAGCAGTACTTC
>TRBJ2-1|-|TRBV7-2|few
CASSLAVLSEQFF
TGTGCCAGCAGCTTAGCGGTTCTATCTGAGCAGTTCTTC
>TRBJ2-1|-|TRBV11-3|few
CASSPPVGRPGVANEQFF
TGTGCCAGCTCACCACCTGTCGGGCGGCCAGGGGTTGCGAATGAGCAGTTCTTC
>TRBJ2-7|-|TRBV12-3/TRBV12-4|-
CASEGGPREQYF
TGTGCCAGCGAGGGGGGCCCGAGGGAGCAGTACTTC
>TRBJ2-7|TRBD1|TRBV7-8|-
CASGADRDFYEQYF
TGTGCCAGCGGTGCGGACAGGGATTTCTACGAGCAGTACTTC
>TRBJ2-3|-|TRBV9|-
CASSGGSGSSTDTQYF
TGTGCCAGCAGCGGGGGGTCCGGGTCTAGCACAGATACGCAGTATTTT
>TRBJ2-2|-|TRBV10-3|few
CAIRADGRRTGELFF
TGTGCCATCAGGGCGGACGGTCGGCGCACCGGGGAGCTGTTTTTT
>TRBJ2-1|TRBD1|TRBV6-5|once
CASSYGRDRGQEHNEQFF
TGTGCCAGCAGTTACGGTCGGGACAGGGGGCAAGAGCACAATGAGCAGTTCTTC
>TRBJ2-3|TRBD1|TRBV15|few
CATGSTGFTDTQYF
TGTGCCACCGGGTCGACAGGGTTCACAGATACGCAGTATTTT
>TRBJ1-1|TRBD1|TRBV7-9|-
CASSLAETGPKAFF
TGTGCCAGCAGCTTAGCGGAGACAGGGCCAAAAGCTTTCTTT
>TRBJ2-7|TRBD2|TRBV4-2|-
CASSQIAGGGYEQYF
TGTGCCAGCAGCCAAATAGCGGGAGGAGGTTACGAGCAGTACTTC
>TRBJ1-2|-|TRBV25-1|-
CASSELESYGYTF
TGTGCCAGCAGTGAACTCGAGAGCTATGGCTACACCTTC
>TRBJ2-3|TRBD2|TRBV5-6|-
CASSSGTRNTDTQYF
TGTGCCAGCAGCTCCGGGACTAGGAACACAGATACGCAGTATTTT
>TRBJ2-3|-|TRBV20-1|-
CSARDTGLGTDTQYF
TGCAGTGCTAGAGATACGGGCCTAGGGACAGATACGCAGTATTTT
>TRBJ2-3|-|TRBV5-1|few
CASTDVFGGSTDTQYF
TGCGCCAGCACCGATGTATTTGGGGGGAGCACAGATACGCAGTATTTT
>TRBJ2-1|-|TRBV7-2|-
CASSFSDRSYNEQFF
TGTGCCAGCAGCTTCTCGGACAGAAGCTACAATGAGCAGTTCTTC
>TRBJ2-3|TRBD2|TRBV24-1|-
CATSDLGLAGVEDTQYF
TGTGCCACCAGTGACCTGGGGCTAGCGGGAGTCGAAGATACGCAGTATTTT
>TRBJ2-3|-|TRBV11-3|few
CASSFTASTDTQYF
TGTGCCAGCAGCTTTACCGCCAGCACAGATACGCAGTATTTT
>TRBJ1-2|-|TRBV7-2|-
CASSSLGNNYGYTF
TGTGCCAGCAGCTCCCTCGGTAATAACTATGGCTACACCTTC
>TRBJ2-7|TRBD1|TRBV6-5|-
CASSYSTGDHYEQYF
TGTGCCAGCAGTTACTCGACAGGGGATCACTACGAGCAGTACTTC
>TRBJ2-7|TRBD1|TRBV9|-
CASSEATGEAYEQYF
TGTGCCAGCAGCGAGGCGACAGGGGAAGCCTACGAGCAGTACTTC
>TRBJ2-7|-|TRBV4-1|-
CASSQGRGITGYEQYF
TGCGCCAGCAGCCAAGGCCGGGGAATAACAGGCTACGAGCAGTACTTC
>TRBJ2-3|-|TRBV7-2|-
CASRRGLVTPDTQYF
TGTGCCAGCAGGCGAGGGCTAGTGACCCCGGATACGCAGTATTTT
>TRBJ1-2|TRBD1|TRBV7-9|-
CASSIGTGADYGYTF
TGTGCCAGCAGCATCGGGACAGGGGCTGATTATGGCTACACCTTC
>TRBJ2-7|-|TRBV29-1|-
CSVGRPETYEQYF
TGCAGCGTTGGCAGGCCAGAGACCTACGAGCAGTACTTC
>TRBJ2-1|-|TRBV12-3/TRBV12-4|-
CASSFLASGIKNEQFF
TGTGCCAGCAGTTTCTTGGCTTCCGGTATCAAAAATGAGCAGTTCTTC
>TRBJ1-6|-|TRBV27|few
CASSFRDSPLHF
TGTGCCAGCAGTTTCCGGGATTCACCCCTCCACTTT